The rows below give T cell receptor beta chains drawn from one sample of a study of T-cell reconstitution after alpha-beta-depleted transplantation in children. MiXCR, applied by TCRdb to the PCR reads, yields one record per CDR3 protein. The sample has 450,000 to 600,000 distinct CDR3 sequences, about 30% seen once. The source material was PBMCs from the stem cell graft donor, sampled from the stem cell graft. These receptor sequences come from a human donor who donated a stem cell graft to a child with aplastic anemia. Each CDR3 is given with its conserved first and last residue. The D gene is left open where the match is weak. Size is stated for part of the rows, as once, few or many counts, or as a class when the clone is expanded.

>TRBD1|TRBV6-1|few|TRBJ1-1
CASSIFGTGTEAFF
TGTGCCAGCAGCATATTTGGGACAGGCACTGAAGCTTTCTTT
>-|TRBV9|-|TRBJ1-1
CASSPSGPGTEAFF
TGTGCCAGCAGCCCCTCGGGGCCGGGGACTGAAGCTTTCTTT
>-|TRBV5-8|-|TRBJ1-5
CASSLTSGVNQPQHF
TGTGCCAGCAGCTTGACGTCAGGGGTCAATCAGCCCCAGCATTTT
>-|TRBV12-5|-|TRBJ1-6
CASGLVLSGDIQSSYNSPLHF
TGTGCTAGTGGTTTGGTACTATCTGGGGATATTCAGAGCTCCTATAATTCACCCCTCCACTTT
>-|TRBV28|-|TRBJ1-1
CASLGGTGGTEAFF
TGTGCCAGCCTCGGGGGGACGGGGGGCACTGAAGCTTTCTTT
>TRBD2|TRBV10-3|few|TRBJ2-1
CAISDVLAGLYNEQFF
TGTGCCATCAGCGATGTTCTAGCGGGTCTTTACAATGAGCAGTTCTTC
>TRBD1|TRBV19|-|TRBJ1-3
CASKTGAVSGNTIYF
TGTGCCAGTAAGACAGGGGCAGTCTCTGGAAACACCATATATTTT
>-|TRBV20-1|-|TRBJ2-7
CSARDAQAYEQYF
TGCAGTGCTAGAGACGCACAGGCCTACGAGCAGTACTTC
>-|TRBV20-1|few|TRBJ1-5
CSAAGSGQPQHF
TGCAGTGCAGCAGGGTCGGGTCAGCCCCAGCATTTT
>-|TRBV5-8|-|TRBJ2-1
CASSSGTSSSYNEQFF
TGTGCCAGCAGCTCGGGGACTTCTAGCTCCTACAATGAGCAGTTCTTC
>-|TRBV9|-|TRBJ2-1
CASSGPPRGAGNEQFF
TGTGCCAGCAGCGGGCCCCCCAGGGGCGCGGGGAATGAGCAGTTCTTC
>-|TRBV29-1|few|TRBJ1-1
CSVGKRTTEAFF
TGCAGCGTAGGAAAGCGGACGACTGAAGCTTTCTTT
>-|TRBV4-2|few|TRBJ2-1
CASSQDKASVYNEQFF
TGTGCCAGCAGCCAAGATAAGGCTAGCGTCTACAATGAGCAGTTCTTC
>TRBD2|TRBV20-1|-|TRBJ2-3
CSARSGVSTDTQYF
TGCAGTGCTAGAAGCGGGGTTAGCACAGATACGCAGTATTTT
>TRBD2|TRBV9|-|TRBJ2-1
CASSVAQQGLAEYNEQFF
TGTGCCAGCAGCGTAGCTCAACAGGGACTAGCGGAGTACAATGAGCAGTTCTTC